This T cell receptor beta chain was captured by sequencing in a study of blood T cell repertoires in COVID-19. Germline loops: CDR1 SEHNR, CDR2 FQNEAQ (reference sequence). V was cut by 0 bases and J by 5 bases, with 22 bases left in between. The CDR3 consists of 18 residues. The data were produced by immunoSEQ multiplex PCR, yet TCRdb's version contains in-frame clones alone and is incomplete. Of 90,000 to 100,000 clones listed, about 89% are singletons. The Seattle site enrolled patients during active infection and followed them longitudinally. The sequence was obtained from a man aged 50 to 59 with COVID-19, enrolled during active disease. The specimen was peripheral blood. V is TRBV7-9 and J is TRBJ1-2, with TRBD1 as a possible D gene (6 bases). The CDR3 DNA follows: TGTGCCAGCAGCTTAGCAACAGGGACCTCCCTCCTCAATTATGGCTACACCTTC. This codes for CASSLATGTSLLNYGYTF.